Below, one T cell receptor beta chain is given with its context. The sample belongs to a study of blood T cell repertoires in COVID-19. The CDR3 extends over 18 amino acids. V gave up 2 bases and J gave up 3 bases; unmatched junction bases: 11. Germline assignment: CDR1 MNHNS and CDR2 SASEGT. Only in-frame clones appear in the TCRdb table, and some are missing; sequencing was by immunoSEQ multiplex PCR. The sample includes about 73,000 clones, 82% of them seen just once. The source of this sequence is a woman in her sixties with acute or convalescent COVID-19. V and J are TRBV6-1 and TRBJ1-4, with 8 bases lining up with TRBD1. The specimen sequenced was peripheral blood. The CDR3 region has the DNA TGTGCCAGCAGTGAATCGTTACAGGGGGTTTCGTCTAATGAAAAACTGTTTTTT. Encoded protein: CASSESLQGVSSNEKLFF.